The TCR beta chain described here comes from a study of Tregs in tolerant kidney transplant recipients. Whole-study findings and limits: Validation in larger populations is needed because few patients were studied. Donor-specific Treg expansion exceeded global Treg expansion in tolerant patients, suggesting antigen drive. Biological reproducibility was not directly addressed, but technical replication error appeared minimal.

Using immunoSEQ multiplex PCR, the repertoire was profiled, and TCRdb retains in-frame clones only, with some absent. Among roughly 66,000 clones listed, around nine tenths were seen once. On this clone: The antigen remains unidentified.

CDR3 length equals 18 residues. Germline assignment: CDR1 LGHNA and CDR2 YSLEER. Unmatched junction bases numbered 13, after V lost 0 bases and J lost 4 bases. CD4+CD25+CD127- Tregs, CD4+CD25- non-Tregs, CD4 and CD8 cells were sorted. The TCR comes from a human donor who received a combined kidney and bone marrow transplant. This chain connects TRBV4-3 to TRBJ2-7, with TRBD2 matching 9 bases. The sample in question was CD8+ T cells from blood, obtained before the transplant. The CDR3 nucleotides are TGCGCCAGCAGCCAAGAACAGTCATGGCGGGAGGGCTTGTACGAGCAGTACTTC. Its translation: CASSQEQSWREGLYEQYF.